These 10 T cell receptor beta chains were all obtained from the same sample, sequenced in a study of post-analysis software for immune sequencing data. Study-level findings and limits: The study found TRBV5-6, TRBV5-1 and TRBV20-1 among about 5 TRBV segments more frequent in patients than controls.

Tagging with unique molecular identifiers was a feature of the TCR beta cDNA libraries. A single record per CDR3 protein comes from TCRdb applying MiXCR to the PCR reads. The sample records hundreds of thousands of distinct CDR3 sequences, roughly 27% being singletons. These TCRs' antigens remain unknown. Sample: blood. The receptors originated from a girl under 18 with multiple sclerosis.

V usage is TRBV28 and J usage is TRBJ1-2, with D possibly matching TRBD1 (5 bases). The CDR3 loop spans 13 amino acids. Per germline, CDR1 MDHEN and CDR2 SYDVKM. Trimming took 7 bases from V and 1 from J, leaving 10 bases between them. CDR3 region: CASTWGVNYGYTF. The CDR3 DNA sequence: TGTGCCAGCACCTGGGGGGTTAACTATGGCTACACCTTC.

In this sample, this clonotype turned up a few times. The chain is built from TRBV3-1 and TRBJ1-2; D is uncertain. CDR3 length: 13 residues. The V end was cut by 0 bases, the J end by 7 bases, with 9 bases between. Germline lookup yields CDR1 LGHDT and CDR2 YNNKEL (reference sequence). The CDR3 DNA reads as TGTGCCAGCAGCCAAGAAGTCACTGCTGGCTACACCTTC. Protein: CASSQEVTAGYTF.

The chain couples TRBV6-6 to TRBJ2-3, with D perhaps TRBD1 or TRBD2 (5 bases each). This CDR3 comprises 14 residues. Per the germline V gene, CDR1 is MNHNY and CDR2 is SVGAGI (reference sequence). V lost 6 bases, J lost 5 bases, and 15 bases lay in between. CDR3 residues: CASRPWQRGDTQYF. CDR3 coding DNA: TGTGCCAGCAGGCCTTGGCAGAGGGGAGATACGCAGTATTTT.

This chain uses TRBV12-3 or TRBV12-4 with TRBJ1-2; D is unclear. Trimming removed 0 bases from V and 12 bases from J, with 11 bases in between. The length of the CDR3 is 12 residues. The CDR3 sequence: CASSLAPGFNTF. The CDR3 DNA reads TGTGCCAGCAGTTTAGCTCCGGGGTTCAACACCTTC.

This clonotype has a single count. The chain employs TRBV7-7 and TRBJ2-1, with a possible D match to TRBD1 (6 bases). Germline V gives CDR1 SSHAT, CDR2 FNYEAQ (reference sequence). Trimming took 5 bases from V and 12 from J, leaving 23 bases between them. This CDR3 has 15 residues. CDR3 nucleotides: TGTGCCAGCAGCCTACTTGGGCAGGGGAATTATGGGCAGTTCTTC. Encoded protein: CASSLLGQGNYGQFF.

The CDR3 loop is CASSYVLAGVNEQFF. DNA of the CDR3: TGTGCCAGCAGTTACGTGCTGGCGGGAGTCAATGAGCAGTTCTTC. The chain is built from TRBV6-2 or TRBV6-3 and TRBJ2-1, with 7 positions matching TRBD2. Germline V CDR1 and CDR2: MNHEY, SVGEGT. CDR3 length: 15 amino acids. V shed 2 bases and J 6 bases; nucleotides not matched to a gene: 7.

Only a few counts were recorded for this clonotype. The DNA of the CDR3 is TGTGCCAGCAGTTTATCACAGGGGTCTGAAGCTTTCTTT. Translation gives CASSLSQGSEAFF. The rearrangement links TRBV27 to TRBJ1-1, with 7 nucleotides matching TRBD1. This CDR3 contains 13 residues. V lost 0 bases, J lost 6 bases, and 1 base stayed unmatched. Per germline, CDR1 MNHEY and CDR2 SMNVEV (reference sequence).

Only a few counts were recorded for this clonotype. The V gene is TRBV6-2 or TRBV6-3, the J gene TRBJ2-3; TRBD2 matches 13 bases. The CDR3 spans 17 residues. V lost 6 bases, J lost 3 bases, and 9 bases stayed unmatched. The germline V gene encodes CDR1 MNHEY and CDR2 SVGEGT. The CDR3 here is CASSLGLAGVLTDTQYF. In nucleotides, the CDR3 is TGTGCCAGCAGCCTCGGACTAGCGGGAGTATTAACAGATACGCAGTATTTT.

This chain joins TRBV12-3 or TRBV12-4 and TRBJ2-2, with D tentatively TRBD2 (5 bases). CDR3 length equals 13 residues. V shed 6 bases and J shed 5 bases, with 10 bases lying between them. Here the CDR3 DNA reads TGTGCCAGCAGACCCACGGGGACCGGGGAGCTGTTTTTT. It specifies CASRPTGTGELFF.

The chain combines TRBV24-1 with TRBJ2-3; D is undetermined. This CDR3 has 14 amino acids. The germline gives CDR1 KGHDR, CDR2 SFDVKD. Trimming cost V 0 bases and J 6 bases, with 9 bases left between them. The CDR3 loop reads CATSDLPGPDTQYF. The DNA of the CDR3 is TGTGCCACCAGTGATTTGCCAGGCCCGGATACGCAGTATTTT.